Each of the 23 T cell receptor beta chains below was sequenced from the same sample in a study of OX40 agonist ivuxolimab in advanced cancers. Assay used: immunoSEQ multiplex PCR; TCRdb lists only in-frame clones, some missing. The sample has approximately 100,000 clones, roughly nine tenths seen once. The sequencing used CD4+ or CD8+ T cells sorted from blood, collected in a trial of the OX40 agonist ivuxolimab. The receptor set was obtained from an adult with an advanced solid tumor such as melanoma, head and neck, liver or kidney cancer.

The rearrangement joins TRBV10-3 to TRBJ1-1; D is unresolved. Germline CDR1 and CDR2: ENHRY and SYGVKD. This CDR3 comprises 15 residues. Trimming pared 2 bases from V and 0 bases from J, leaving 10 bases between. The CDR3 spells CAISERGLMNTEAFF. CDR3 coding DNA: TGTGCCATCAGTGAGAGAGGACTAATGAACACTGAAGCTTTCTTT.

V gene TRBV11-3 combines with J gene TRBJ2-3; no firm D call. CDR1 and CDR2 from the germline V gene are SGHNT and YENEEA. The CDR3 consists of 13 residues. Trimming took 1 base from V and 3 from J, leaving 5 bases between them. CDR3: CASSLAGTDTQYF. CDR3 sequence (DNA): TGTGCCAGCAGCTTAGCCGGGACAGATACGCAGTATTTT.

V is TRBV7-9 and J is TRBJ1-4; 7 bases are shared with TRBD1. The CDR3 runs to 15 residues. Germline CDR1 is SEHNR and CDR2 is FQNEAQ (reference sequence). Germline trimming cut 5 bases from V and 7 bases from J; bases unmatched to any gene: 10. The CDR3 nucleotides are TGTGCCAGCAGCACCTACAGGGGAGTAAGTGAAAAACTGTTTTTT. Residues: CASSTYRGVSEKLFF.

The rearrangement uses TRBV6-5 and TRBJ2-3, with TRBD2 as a possible D gene (5 bases). V shed 2 bases and J shed 7 bases, with 16 bases lying between them. The CDR3 has 15 residues. Germline lookup yields CDR1 MNHEY and CDR2 SVGAGI. The CDR3 DNA follows: TGTGCCAGCAGTTACGGACGGACTGGGGTAAATACGCAGTATTTT. This encodes CASSYGRTGVNTQYF.

The chain recombines TRBV7-9 with TRBJ1-5, with 7 bases lining up with TRBD1. V was pared by 4 bases and J by 3 bases, with 3 bases of the junction left unmatched. Looked up from germline, CDR1 is SEHNR and CDR2 is FQNEAQ (reference sequence). This CDR3 contains 14 residues. The CDR3 coding sequence is TGTGCCAGCAGCTCGACAGGGAACAATCAGCCCCAGCATTTT. Translated, it gives CASSSTGNNQPQHF.

The gene calls are TRBV6-5 and TRBJ1-6, with 8 bases that match TRBD1. Germline CDR1 is MNHEY and CDR2 is SVGAGI. Trimming at V came to 6 bases and at J to 7 bases, leaving 5 bases not matched to a gene. This CDR3 is 14 amino acids long. Here the CDR3 reads CASRPQGANSPLHF. CDR3 bases: TGTGCCAGCAGACCCCAGGGGGCGAATTCACCCCTCCACTTT.

The rearrangement joins TRBV28 to TRBJ2-5, with 7 bases matching TRBD1. Germline CDR1 reads MDHEN; CDR2 reads SYDVKM. The CDR3 spans 15 residues. V shed 5 bases, J shed 1 base, and the junction held 7 bases outside the gene matches. The CDR3 sequence: CASSTPGQLQETQYF. The DNA for the CDR3 is TGTGCCAGCAGTACCCCGGGACAGCTCCAAGAGACCCAGTACTTC.

The J gene is TRBJ2-5, the V gene TRBV7-3; 10 positions match TRBD2. Germline CDR1 SGHTA, CDR2 FQGTGA. The trim removed 4 bases at V and 3 bases at J, leaving 17 bases unmatched. This CDR3 has 19 amino acids. CDR3 amino acids: CASSYEVASGSGREETQYF. The CDR3 DNA reads TGTGCCAGCAGCTACGAGGTCGCTAGCGGGAGCGGTAGGGAAGAGACCCAGTACTTC. The variable domain in full, with the rest retrieved from reference TRBV7-3 and TRBJ2-5, is GAGVSQTPSNKVTEKGKYVELRCDPISGHTALYWYRQSLGQGPEFLIYFQGTGAADDSGLPNDRFFAVRPEGSVSTLKIQRTERGDSAVYLCASSYEVASGSGREETQYFGPGTRLLVL.

J is TRBJ2-2 and V is TRBV12-2; the table's D call, TRBD2, has no DNA check behind it. TRBV12-2 represents a pseudogene. This CDR3 has 15 amino acids. The CDR3 DNA reads TGTGCAAGTCGCCAAGGACTGTCCTTCGGCGGGGAGCTGTTTTTT. It codes for CASRQGLSFGGELFF.

V is TRBV15 and J is TRBJ2-1, with 12 bases that match TRBD2. The CDR3 has 15 residues. Trimming cost V 1 base and J 7 bases; bases outside gene matches: 2. Per the germline V gene, CDR1 is LNHNV and CDR2 is YYDKDF (reference sequence). The CDR3 reads CATSRGTSGKNEQFF. The CDR3, as DNA: TGTGCCACCAGCAGAGGGACTAGCGGGAAAAATGAGCAGTTCTTC.

This chain joins TRBV7-2 and TRBJ2-3; 9 positions match TRBD2. After removal of 0 bases from V and 5 bases from J, the junction contained 12 bases not matched to a gene. The germline V gene encodes CDR1 SGHTA and CDR2 FQGNSA. This CDR3 contains 18 residues. The CDR3 DNA reads as TGTGCCAGCAGCTTAGCTGGGGGCGGGAGGGCCCTCGGAGATACGCAGTATTTT. Its protein product is CASSLAGGGRALGDTQYF.

This chain uses TRBV2 with TRBJ2-7, with D perhaps TRBD2 (6 bases). Germline V lookup: CDR1 SNHLY, CDR2 FYNNEI. The V gene lost 6 bases and the J gene lost 9 bases, with 18 bases spanning the gap. The CDR3 totals 13 residues. This CDR3 reads CASSEPSGRLQYF. CDR3 DNA: TGTGCCAGCAGCGAACCCTCGGGGAGGCTGCAGTACTTC.

The chain joins TRBV7-2 to TRBJ2-3, with a possible D match to TRBD2 (7 bases). Germline loops: CDR1 SGHTA, CDR2 FQGNSA. This CDR3 comprises 16 residues. Trimming took off 1 base at V and 6 bases at J, with 17 bases between the two ends. CDR3 in amino acids: CASSLVAGPRGDTQYF. CDR3 sequence (DNA): TGTGCCAGCAGCTTAGTAGCGGGCCCAAGGGGGGATACGCAGTATTTT.

The chain links TRBV18 to TRBJ2-7, with D tentatively TRBD2 (5 bases). The CDR3 spans 15 residues. V lost 4 bases and J lost 3, with 16 bases in between. Looked up from germline, CDR1 is KGHSH and CDR2 is LQKENI. The DNA for the CDR3 is TGTGCCAGCTCACGCGACTCAGGTCGGGGCTACGAGCAGTACTTC. Its translation: CASSRDSGRGYEQYF.

V gene TRBV21-1 combines with J gene TRBJ2-3; TRBD2, as called in the table, went unchecked against the DNA. TRBV21-1 is shown as a pseudogene. This CDR3 has 17 residues. CDR3 amino acids: CASSKVGSVAATDTQYF. The DNA of the CDR3 is TGTGCCAGCAGCAAAGTTGGCAGCGTCGCGGCCACAGATACGCAGTATTTT.

This clone was observed a handful of times. This CDR3 reads CASSLALGGDQPQHF. Written as DNA, the CDR3 is TGTGCCAGCAGCTTAGCGCTAGGGGGAGATCAGCCCCAGCATTTT. The chain is built from TRBV7-2 and TRBJ1-5; weak D call: TRBD1 (6 bases). This CDR3 has 15 residues. The ends were cut back, 0 bases at V and 5 bases at J, with 11 bases in the middle. Germline CDR1 and CDR2: SGHTA and FQGNSA.

The rearrangement joins TRBV7-2 to TRBJ1-4; 7 positions match TRBD1. V trimming: 5 bases; J trimming: 8 bases; junction bases outside the gene matches: 11. Germline values: CDR1 SGHTA, CDR2 FQGNSA. The CDR3 extends over 15 amino acids. As DNA, the CDR3 is TGTGCCAGCAGCACGGGAGACAGGGTAAACGAAAAACTGTTTTTT. Amino acid sequence: CASSTGDRVNEKLFF.

This clone occurred once. This sequence joins TRBV18 and TRBJ1-2, with D hard to call. In germline, CDR1 is KGHSH, CDR2 LQKENI. The CDR3 consists of 13 residues. Deletions cut 2 bases from V and 2 bases from J, with 6 bases between. This CDR3 reads CASSPNRNYGYTF. The CDR3 DNA follows: TGTGCCAGCTCACCAAACAGAAACTATGGCTACACCTTC.

The chain couples TRBV14 to TRBJ2-7, with D possibly being TRBD1 (5 bases). Trimming cost V 0 bases and J 1 base, with 7 bases left between them. Germline loops: CDR1 SGHDN, CDR2 FVKESK. CDR3 length equals 14 residues. Here the CDR3 DNA reads TGTGCCAGCAGCCAAGACAGGGTTTCCTACGAGCAGTACTTC. It translates to CASSQDRVSYEQYF.

This chain joins TRBV29-1 and TRBJ2-2, with D unclear. Germline CDR1 SQVTM, CDR2 ANQGSEA. The CDR3 totals 13 residues. In DNA, the CDR3 is TGCGTCATAACCGTCACTGGGACCGGGGAGCTGTTTTTT. Translating gives CVITVTGTGELFF.

The chain carries TRBV7-8 and TRBJ2-1, with a possible D match to TRBD2 (7 bases). The CDR3 has 14 amino acids. The germline V gene encodes CDR1 SGHVS and CDR2 FQNEAQ. Trimming removed 3 bases from V and 7 bases from J, with 13 bases in between. The CDR3, as DNA: TGTGCCAGCAGCTTCCAGGGGAGGGATAATGAGCAGTTCTTC. Amino acid sequence: CASSFQGRDNEQFF. The complete variable domain, with remaining parts taken from reference TRBV7-8 and TRBJ2-1, reads GAGVSQSPRYKVAKRGQDVALRCDPISGHVSLFWYQQALGQGPEFLTYFQNEAQLDKSGLPSDRFFAERPEGSVSTLKIQRTQQEDSAVYLCASSFQGRDNEQFFGPGTRLTVL.

This chain connects TRBV2 to TRBJ2-5; D may be TRBD2 (5 bases). Germline V lookup: CDR1 SNHLY, CDR2 FYNNEI. The CDR3 has 15 residues. V was shortened by 1 base and J by 3 bases, with 12 bases between the two germline ends. The CDR3 coding sequence is TGTGCCAGCAGTGAAGTCGGGTGGCGGGAAGAGACCCAGTACTTC. This translates into CASSEVGWREETQYF.

J is TRBJ2-5 and V is TRBV6-6; 9 nucleotides agree with TRBD1. The germline gives CDR1 MNHNY, CDR2 SVGAGI (reference sequence). This CDR3 is 14 amino acids long. J gave up 5 bases and V 2 bases, and 3 bases lay outside the gene matches. The CDR3 loop is CASSYGTGRETQYF. CDR3 DNA sequence: TGTGCCAGCAGTTACGGGACAGGGCGGGAGACCCAGTACTTC.